Shown below are 17 T cell receptor beta chains from a single sample sequenced in a study of molecular identifiers for immune sequencing clone quantification. TCRdb fed the PCR reads into MiXCR, producing one record per CDR3 protein. The table has 550,000 to 750,000 distinct CDR3 sequences, around 20% seen once. Sequenced input: naive CD8+ T cells from blood, with Jurkat cell RNA spiked in. Subset noted: FACS-sorted CD8+CD4-CCR7+CD45RA+ naive T cells. Source of these receptors: a human donor in good health. Some libraries in this study had Jurkat cell RNA spiked in.

This clonotype showed up many times. In DNA form, the CDR3 reads TGTGCCAGCAGTTTGACAACCGGCACAGATACGCAGTATTTT. As protein: CASSLTTGTDTQYF. The V and J genes are TRBV7-3 and TRBJ2-3; D is ambiguous. Germline CDR1 reads SGHTA; CDR2 reads FQGTGA. The V and J ends lost 6 bases and 1 base respectively, with 11 bases between them. The CDR3 covers 14 residues.

Of note for this clonotype: A read error may be the cause here, since a much bigger clone is one base away. The chain is built from TRBV12-3 or TRBV12-4 and TRBJ2-5; no definite D call. CDR3 size: 13 residues. The CDR3: CASSTRFQETQHF. The CDR3 DNA follows: TGTGCCAGCAGTACCAGGTTTCAAGAGACCCAGCACTTC.

This clonotype was seen only a few times. This rearrangement joins TRBV2 to TRBJ2-7, with TRBD1 matching 8 bases. The CDR3 length is 16 residues. Germline loops: CDR1 SNHLY, CDR2 FYNNEI. Trimming removed 2 bases from V and 0 bases from J; junction bases left unmatched: 6. CDR3 nucleotide sequence: TGTGCCAGCAGTGAATACCGGGACAGGAGCTCCTACGAGCAGTACTTC. Encoded protein: CASSEYRDRSSYEQYF.

At least ten counts were recorded for this clonotype. The chain combines TRBV7-9 with TRBJ2-3, with 9 nucleotides matching TRBD2. V lost 4 bases, J lost 6 bases, and 2 bases stayed unmatched. Germline values: CDR1 SEHNR, CDR2 FQNEAQ (reference sequence). This CDR3 spans 13 amino acids. The CDR3 reads CASSYGLADTQYF. In DNA, the CDR3 is TGTGCCAGCAGCTACGGACTAGCGGATACGCAGTATTTT.

This clonotype was counted ten times or more. This rearrangement joins TRBV6-5 to TRBJ2-7; 7 nucleotides match TRBD2. Germline V gene lookup returns CDR1 MNHEY and CDR2 SVGAGI. Trimming removed 4 bases from V and 4 bases from J; junction bases left unmatched: 13. The CDR3 runs to 16 residues. CDR3 nucleotides: TGTGCCAGCAGTTCCCGGGGGAGGGATCGGTTATACGAGCAGTACTTC. It encodes CASSSRGRDRLYEQYF.

This clonotype has more than one count but fewer than ten. A read error may explain this, as a much larger clone is one base away. Since no conserved phenylalanine or tryptophan closes the CDR3, a read error is the likely cause. The rearrangement links TRBV7-6 to TRBJ1-1; the D gene is possibly TRBD1 (6 bases). Trimming cost V 4 bases and J 5 bases, with 11 bases left between them. Germline-derived CDR1 and CDR2 are SGHVS and FNYEAQ. This CDR3 is 13 amino acids long. CDR3 sequence: CASSSLQGTEAFL. CDR3 in DNA: TGTGCCAGCAGCTCACTCCAGGGGACTGAAGCTTTCCTT.

This CDR3 reads CASSHRSGQYF. The CDR3 DNA is TGTGCCAGCAGCCATCGATCGGGCCAATACTTC. V is TRBV3-2 and J is TRBJ2-5. TRBV3-2 is a documented pseudogene. This CDR3 has 11 amino acids.

This chain uses TRBV4-1 with TRBJ2-1; 7 bases line up with TRBD2. V lost 1 base, J lost 9 bases, and 6 bases stayed unmatched. The CDR3 has 14 amino acids. Germline V gene data show CDR1 as MGHRA and CDR2 as YSYEKL. CDR3 in amino acids: CASSQAPGGGEQFF. The DNA for the CDR3 is TGCGCCAGCAGCCAAGCCCCGGGGGGAGGTGAGCAGTTCTTC.

This clonotype was seen only a few times. The chain uses TRBV29-1 and TRBJ2-7; possible D gene TRBD2, 7 bases. The CDR3 totals 14 residues. V lost 6 bases, J lost 0 bases, and 15 bases lay in between. CDR1 and CDR2 from the germline V gene are SQVTM and ANQGSEA. In DNA form, the CDR3 reads TGCAGCGTGGGGGGGGGACATAGCTCCTACGAGCAGTACTTC. It translates to CSVGGGHSSYEQYF.

On this clonotype: A much larger clone lies a single base off, so this may be a read error. The conserved phenylalanine or tryptophan normally closing the CDR3 is absent here, so this likely arose from a read error. The chain joins TRBV4-1 to TRBJ2-7; 11 bases are shared with TRBD2. The CDR3 is 15 amino acids. V lost 4 bases to trimming and J lost 2 bases; unmatched junction nucleotides: 4. Germline V gene lookup returns CDR1 MGHRA and CDR2 YSYEKL. DNA of the CDR3: TGCGCCAGCAGCCCTACGACTAGCGGGACCTACGAGCAGTACTCC. Translated, it gives CASSPTTSGTYEQYS.

This clonotype was seen many times. As DNA, the CDR3 is TGTGCCAGCAGCGGGTCAGCGGGGGGCTACGAGCAGTACTTC. Protein: CASSGSAGGYEQYF. The chain combines TRBV28 with TRBJ2-7; 9 nucleotides line up with TRBD2. Germline V CDR1 and CDR2: MDHEN, SYDVKM. Germline trimming cut 6 bases from V and 3 bases from J; bases unmatched to any gene: 6. The CDR3 length is 14 residues.

The J gene is TRBJ2-3, the V gene TRBV12-2; TRBD1 is the table's D call and was not checked against the DNA. TRBV12-2 is given as a pseudogene. This CDR3 contains 20 residues. The CDR3 DNA is TGTGCAAGTCGCAACCGCGGGGGGGTTAGGACAGGACCCATCTCAGATACGCAGTATTTT. This gives the protein CASRNRGGVRTGPISDTQYF.

This clonotype was seen many times. V usage is TRBV4-1 and J usage is TRBJ1-2, with D perhaps matching TRBD1 (5 bases). Germline values: CDR1 MGHRA, CDR2 YSYEKL. The CDR3 extends over 16 amino acids. Trimming removed 1 base from V and 4 bases from J, with 16 bases in between. For the CDR3, the DNA is TGCGCCAGCAGCCAAGTCACGCAGGGTCTGTTCTATGGCTACACCTTC. This sequence encodes CASSQVTQGLFYGYTF.

This clonotype was observed once. Possible read error: a much larger clone is one base away. The V and J genes are TRBV29-1 and TRBJ2-5; 7 nucleotides agree with TRBD1. Trimming at V came to 3 bases and at J to 5 bases, leaving 6 bases not matched to a gene. CDR3 length: 13 residues. Germline assignment: CDR1 SQVTM and CDR2 ANQGSEA. The CDR3 sequence is CSVDLTGLETQYF. The CDR3 nucleotides are TGCAGCGTTGACCTGACAGGGTTGGAGACCCAGTACTTC.

This clonotype was seen repeatedly, ten times or more. V and J are TRBV19 and TRBJ2-4, with 9 bases matching TRBD1. The CDR3 extends over 15 amino acids. With V trimmed by 6 bases and J by 7 bases, 10 bases remained unmatched. Germline V CDR1 and CDR2: LNHDA, SQIVND (reference sequence). CDR3 residues: CASSLDRGGWNIQYF. Written as DNA, the CDR3 is TGTGCCAGTAGCCTGGACAGGGGCGGTTGGAACATTCAGTACTTC.

This clonotype came up a few times. The chain carries TRBV11-3 and TRBJ1-1, with D unresolved. Germline V lookup: CDR1 SGHNT, CDR2 YENEEA. CDR3 length: 12 residues. The V end was cut by 3 bases, the J end by 8 bases, with 10 bases between. The CDR3 DNA is TGTGCCAGCAGCTTGCCAGGAGGCGAAGCTTTCTTT. Protein: CASSLPGGEAFF.

Of note for this clonotype: A read error may be the cause here, since a much bigger clone is one base away. Here the CDR3 reads CASSISSGGSYNKQFF. CDR3 DNA: TGTGCCAGTAGTATATCTAGCGGGGGCTCCTACAATAAGCAGTTCTTC. The V call is TRBV19, the J call TRBJ2-1; TRBD2 matches at 10 bases. Per germline, CDR1 LNHDA and CDR2 SQIVND (reference sequence). The CDR3 runs 16 residues.